This passage covers 30 T cell receptor beta chains from one sample sequenced in a study of T cell repertoires in ileal Crohn's disease. Repertoires were generated with immunoSEQ multiplex PCR, while TCRdb's copy carries only in-frame clones and drops some. The sample includes 9,500 to 11,000 clones, roughly two thirds of them seen just once. The time point is: neoterminal ileum biopsy at postoperative endoscopy, about 6 months after surgery. The specimen was ileal tissue. The receptors stem from an adult with Crohn's disease.

DNA for the CDR3: TGTGCCAGCAGCCCACAGGGGGCTGATCAGCCCCAGCATTTT. This translates into CASSPQGADQPQHF. J is TRBJ1-5 and V is TRBV7-9; 9 positions agree with TRBD1. The germline V gene encodes CDR1 SEHNR and CDR2 FQNEAQ (reference sequence). CDR3 length: 14 residues. V dropped 5 bases and J dropped 5; count of bases not matched to a gene: 4. The entire variable domain, with the rest obtained from reference TRBV7-9 and TRBJ1-5, is as follows: DTGVSQNPRHKITKRGQNVTFRCDPISEHNRLYWYRQTLGQGPEFLTYFQNEAQLEKSRLLSDRFSAERPKGSFSTLEIQRTEQGDSAMYLCASSPQGADQPQHFGDGTRLSIL.

This rearrangement joins TRBV10-3 to TRBJ2-5; no firm D call. Trimming stripped 3 bases from V and 4 bases from J, with 3 bases between. The CDR3 consists of 11 residues. Germline V gives CDR1 ENHRY, CDR2 SYGVKD. The CDR3 coding sequence is TGTGCCATCAGTGATCTAGAGACCCAGTACTTC. Translation: CAISDLETQYF.

The chain uses TRBV11-2 and TRBJ1-4; TRBD1 aligns across 9 bases. The V gene's germline CDR1 is SGHAT and CDR2 FQNNGV. The CDR3 consists of 15 residues. The J segment lost 5 bases and the V segment lost 5 bases, leaving 6 bases of the junction unmatched. Here the CDR3 DNA reads TGTGCCAGCAGCGGATACAGGGGGCGGAATGAAAAACTGTTTTTT. Translated, it gives CASSGYRGRNEKLFF.

CDR3 DNA sequence: TGTGCCAGCAGTGTCTTTGGAGGTAGTCATCCCCAGCATTTT. Its protein is CASSVFGGSHPQHF. The chain uses TRBV27 and TRBJ1-5; no clear D gene. This CDR3 has 14 amino acids. Germline V lookup: CDR1 MNHEY, CDR2 SMNVEV (reference sequence). Trimming cost V 5 bases and J 10 bases, with 18 bases left between them.

The chain employs TRBV28 and TRBJ2-7; 8 bases line up with TRBD1. The J segment lost 0 bases and the V segment lost 6 bases, leaving 10 bases of the junction unmatched. Per germline, CDR1 MDHEN and CDR2 SYDVKM. CDR3 length: 16 amino acids. CDR3: CASRSIRGRGSYEQYF. The CDR3 region has the DNA TGTGCCAGCAGATCGATCAGGGGGCGCGGCTCCTACGAGCAGTACTTC.

The chain has TRBV7-2 and TRBJ2-7; the D gene is possibly TRBD2 (6 bases). The V end was cut by 5 bases, the J end by 0 bases, with 17 bases between. The CDR3 covers 16 residues. Germline assignment: CDR1 SGHTA and CDR2 FQGNSA. CDR3 residues: CASSRLSGLSSYEQYF. As DNA, the CDR3 is TGTGCCAGCAGCCGGCTAAGCGGGCTGAGCTCCTACGAGCAGTACTTC.

The chain is built from TRBV7-2 and TRBJ2-7, with D perhaps matching TRBD1 (5 bases). Germline V gene data show CDR1 as SGHTA and CDR2 as FQGNSA. Trimming removed 4 bases at V and 0 bases at J, with 13 bases between. The CDR3 contains 15 residues. In nucleotides, the CDR3 is TGTGCCAGCAGCTACACTTATGACAGCTCCTACGAGCAGTACTTC. Its translation: CASSYTYDSSYEQYF.

This rearrangement joins TRBV7-2 to TRBJ1-3; unclear D gene. V was shortened by 1 base and J by 0 bases, with 7 bases between the two germline ends. Germline loops: CDR1 SGHTA, CDR2 FQGNSA. This CDR3 contains 15 residues. DNA of the CDR3: TGTGCCAGCAGCTTAGGCCCGAGCTCTGGAAACACCATATATTTT. It is translated as CASSLGPSSGNTIYF.

This clone appeared a few times. The V and J genes are TRBV7-8 and TRBJ1-5; D is possibly TRBD1 (5 bases). Trimming took 3 bases from V and 2 from J, leaving 20 bases between them. CDR1 is SGHVS, CDR2 FQNEAQ, per germline. This CDR3 has 18 amino acids. The CDR3 DNA is TGTGCCAGCAGCTTTAAATCGGGGGGAAATACAGGCAATCAGCCCCAGCATTTT. Its translation: CASSFKSGGNTGNQPQHF. The full variable domain, its missing parts supplied by reference TRBV7-8 and TRBJ1-5, is GAGVSQSPRYKVAKRGQDVALRCDPISGHVSLFWYQQALGQGPEFLTYFQNEAQLDKSGLPSDRFFAERPEGSVSTLKIQRTQQEDSAVYLCASSFKSGGNTGNQPQHFGDGTRLSIL.

CDR3 sequence reads: CASSYFSRTSEYTDTQYF. CDR3 DNA: TGCGCCAGCAGCTACTTTTCCCGGACTAGCGAGTACACAGATACGCAGTATTTT. The chain couples TRBV5-1 to TRBJ2-3; 9 bases map to TRBD2. Trimming removed 3 bases from V and 2 bases from J; junction bases left unmatched: 13. The CDR3 length is 18 residues. Germline V lookup: CDR1 SGHRS, CDR2 YFSETQ.

V usage is TRBV27 and J usage is TRBJ1-1, with 7 bases matching TRBD1. The CDR3 contains 18 residues. The germline V gene encodes CDR1 MNHEY and CDR2 SMNVEV (reference sequence). V was pared by 5 bases and J by 0 bases, with 15 bases of the junction left unmatched. CDR3 protein: CASSKVRGRLGVNTEAFF. The CDR3 nucleotides read TGTGCCAGCAGTAAAGTTAGGGGGCGGTTAGGAGTGAACACTGAAGCTTTCTTT.

The chain carries TRBV5-8 and TRBJ2-1, with D tentatively TRBD1 (6 bases). The CDR3 consists of 15 residues. Germline V gene sequence: CDR1 SGHTS, CDR2 YDEGEE. V lost 4 bases and J 1 base, leaving 12 bases between the germline ends. As DNA, the CDR3 is TGTGCCAGCAGCCGAGGACAGTCGTCCTACAATGAGCAGTTCTTC. Residues: CASSRGQSSYNEQFF.

V gene TRBV2 combines with J gene TRBJ1-1; weak D call: TRBD1 (6 bases). Germline lookup yields CDR1 SNHLY and CDR2 FYNNEI. The CDR3 runs 14 residues. V lost 5 bases and J 5 bases, leaving 15 bases between the germline ends. The CDR3 nucleotides read TGTGCCAGCAGTCACGGAGGAAGGGGGACTGAAGCTTTCTTT. Translated, it gives CASSHGGRGTEAFF.

The V and J genes are TRBV4-1 and TRBJ1-4; 7 nucleotides align to TRBD1. V shed 1 base and J 7 bases; nucleotides not matched to a gene: 3. This CDR3 contains 14 residues. Germline V gene lookup returns CDR1 MGHRA and CDR2 YSYEKL. The CDR3 DNA reads TGCGCCAGCAGCCAAGGACAGGGTCGTGAAAAACTGTTTTTT. It yields the protein CASSQGQGREKLFF.

This clone has a handful of counts. The chain joins TRBV10-3 to TRBJ2-7; TRBD2 agrees at 14 bases. Germline V gives CDR1 ENHRY, CDR2 SYGVKD. With V trimmed by 3 bases and J by 7 bases, 8 bases remained unmatched. This CDR3 comprises 16 residues. The CDR3 DNA is TGTGCCATCAGTGACAGGGGACTAGCGGGAGTAGGTGAGCAGTACTTC. It specifies CAISDRGLAGVGEQYF.

This clone is large. CDR3 protein: CAISEGQGEKLFF. The CDR3 region has the DNA TGTGCCATCAGTGAGGGACAGGGAGAAAAACTGTTTTTT. V gene TRBV10-3 combines with J gene TRBJ1-4, with 8 bases fitting TRBD1. CDR1 is ENHRY and CDR2 is SYGVKD in the germline V gene. The CDR3 is made up of 13 amino acids. With 2 bases clipped from V and 8 bases from J, the junction kept 1 base outside the gene matches.

Only a few counts were recorded for this clone. The chain joins TRBV2 to TRBJ1-5; D is perhaps TRBD1 (6 bases). CDR3 length equals 14 residues. The V end lost 5 bases, the J end lost 2 bases, and 10 bases lay between the germline ends. Germline V CDR1 and CDR2: SNHLY, FYNNEI. In DNA form, the CDR3 reads TGTGCCAGCAGTCCCCAGGGGCGCAATCAGCCCCAGCATTTT. Translation gives CASSPQGRNQPQHF.

This chain joins TRBV29-1 and TRBJ2-1, with a tentative D call TRBD1 (5 bases). The germline V gene has CDR1 SQVTM and CDR2 ANQGSEA. Deletions cut 4 bases from V and 7 bases from J, with 11 bases between. This CDR3 has 12 amino acids. DNA of the CDR3: TGCAGCGTTGTAACAGGTAGGAATGAGCAGTTCTTC. Residues: CSVVTGRNEQFF.

V and J are TRBV9 and TRBJ2-3; TRBD2 matches at 15 bases. Trimming at V came to 0 bases and at J to 2 bases, leaving 4 bases not matched to a gene. CDR1 and CDR2 from the germline V gene are SGDLS and YYNGEE. The CDR3 spans 18 residues. The CDR3 sequence: CASSVGTSGRALTDTQYF. The CDR3 coding sequence is TGTGCCAGCAGCGTAGGGACTAGCGGGAGGGCCCTCACAGATACGCAGTATTTT.

Here the CDR3 DNA reads TGCAGCGTTGAAGATTCGTGGACAGGGAGTTTAAATGAGCAGTTCTTC. It is translated as CSVEDSWTGSLNEQFF. The rearrangement joins TRBV29-1 to TRBJ2-1; TRBD1 agrees at 8 bases. The junction had 11 bases not matched to a gene; V was cut back by 0 bases and J by 7 bases. The germline V gene encodes CDR1 SQVTM and CDR2 ANQGSEA. There are 16 residues in the CDR3.

The genes are TRBV6-1 and TRBJ2-7, with D tentatively TRBD2 (7 bases). CDR1 is MNHNS, CDR2 SASEGT, per germline. CDR3 size: 15 residues. Trimming stripped 7 bases from V and 9 bases from J, with 25 bases between. CDR3 loop: CASTEGGDGGSGQYF. In DNA, the CDR3 is TGTGCCAGCACCGAAGGGGGGGATGGGGGATCCGGGCAGTACTTC.

The V gene is TRBV29-1, the J gene TRBJ2-7; TRBD2 is a possible D gene (6 bases). Germline V CDR1 and CDR2: SQVTM, ANQGSEA. Deletions cut 0 bases from V and 3 bases from J, with 15 bases between. CDR3 length equals 15 residues. The CDR3 DNA reads TGCAGCGTTGAAGATCCGGGGGACGGCTACTACGAGCAGTACTTC. This translates into CSVEDPGDGYYEQYF.

This clone was seen only a few times. V usage is TRBV30 and J usage is TRBJ1-1; D remains unclear. Germline V CDR1 and CDR2: GTSNPN, SVGIG (reference sequence). V gave up 3 bases and J gave up 0 bases, with 11 bases separating them. The length of the CDR3 is 14 residues. The CDR3 region has the DNA TGTGCCTGGAGAGCCGGGATAGTGAACACTGAAGCTTTCTTT. Protein product: CAWRAGIVNTEAFF.

The chain joins TRBV28 to TRBJ1-2; 9 positions match TRBD1. V gave up 8 bases and J gave up 4 bases; unmatched junction bases: 8. Germline V CDR1 and CDR2: MDHEN, SYDVKM. This CDR3 contains 14 residues. The CDR3 is CASSSTGGAYGYTF. In DNA form, the CDR3 reads TGTGCCAGCTCCTCAACAGGGGGCGCCTATGGCTACACCTTC.

The chain is built from TRBV6-1 and TRBJ2-7, with a weak D call TRBD1 (5 bases). From germline, CDR1 is MNHNS and CDR2 SASEGT. The V end was cut by 6 bases, the J end by 6 bases, with 18 bases between. This CDR3 contains 14 residues. DNA of the CDR3: TGTGCCAGCAGGGGGCTCGGTGTGGCGCCCGAGCAGTACTTC. It yields the protein CASRGLGVAPEQYF.

The chain links TRBV15 to TRBJ2-7; D uncertain. The V and J ends lost 1 base and 3 bases respectively, with 10 bases between them. The CDR3 has 14 amino acids. CDR1 LNHNV and CDR2 YYDKDF come from the germline V gene (reference sequence). The CDR3 reads CATSRAGELYEQYF. The DNA for the CDR3 is TGTGCCACCAGCAGAGCTGGAGAACTCTACGAGCAGTACTTC.

The chain has TRBV30 and TRBJ2-1, with D possibly matching TRBD1 (6 bases). V lost 2 bases to trimming and J lost 3 bases, with 11 bases between them. The CDR3 runs 14 residues. Per the germline V gene, CDR1 is GTSNPN and CDR2 is SVGIG (reference sequence). The CDR3 nucleotides read TGTGCCTGGAGTACAGGGAGCTTCTACAATGAGCAGTTCTTC. Protein product: CAWSTGSFYNEQFF. The full variable domain, its missing parts supplied by reference TRBV30 and TRBJ2-1, is SQTIHQWPATLVQPVGSPLSLECTVEGTSNPNLYWYRQAAGRGLQLLFYSVGIGQISSEVPQNLSASRPQDRQFILSSKKLLLSDSGFYLCAWSTGSFYNEQFFGPGTRLTVL.

The V call is TRBV15, the J call TRBJ2-3; weak D call: TRBD1 (7 bases). CDR3 length equals 13 residues. Germline lookup yields CDR1 LNHNV and CDR2 YYDKDF (reference sequence). Trimming cost V 3 bases and J 7 bases, with 11 bases left between them. The CDR3 loop reads CATSRQGGNTQYF. CDR3 in DNA: TGTGCCACCAGCAGGCAGGGGGGAAATACGCAGTATTTT. Complete variable domain (other parts from reference TRBV15 and TRBJ2-3): DAMVIQNPRYQVTQFGKPVTLSCSQTLNHNVMYWYQQKSSQAPKLLFHYYDKDFNNEADTPDNFQSRRPNTSFCFLDIRSPGLGDTAMYLCATSRQGGNTQYFGPGTRLTVL.

V usage is TRBV28 and J usage is TRBJ2-7; D is undetermined. Deletions cut 5 bases from V and 3 bases from J, with 11 bases between. CDR3 length: 13 amino acids. CDR1 and CDR2 (germline): MDHEN, SYDVKM. CDR3 sequence: CASSIADGYEQYF. CDR3 DNA sequence: TGTGCCAGCAGTATAGCCGACGGCTACGAGCAGTACTTC.

The chain is built from TRBV11-2 and TRBJ2-5; no reliable D call. Germline V gene lookup returns CDR1 SGHAT and CDR2 FQNNGV. V gave up 5 bases and J gave up 7 bases, with 14 bases separating them. The CDR3 has 13 amino acids. CDR3 region: CASSTPVGRTQYF. The CDR3 DNA reads TGTGCCAGCAGCACCCCCGTTGGGCGGACCCAGTACTTC.